The rows below give T cell receptor beta chains drawn from one sample of a study of shared clonotypes between healthy human individuals. The data were produced by immunoSEQ multiplex PCR, yet TCRdb's version contains in-frame clones alone and is incomplete. The repertoire consists of roughly 700,000 clones, with over 65% occurring once and the leading ten covering approximately 1.8%. The sample taken for sequencing was memory CD4+ T cells sorted from blood. The receptor source for this set is a woman aged 25 to 39 in good health. The CDR3 runs from the conserved cysteine through the conserved F or W. The D gene is left open where the match is weak. Clone size is stated in some rows and not others, as once, few, many or a class when expanded.

- - TRBJ2-7 TRBV19 CASSIEGLALEQYF TGTGCCAGTAGTATAGAGGGATTGGCACTCGAGCAGTACTTC
- once TRBJ1-1 TRBV29-1 CSAQTGGGREAFF TGCAGCGCCCAAACGGGGGGGGGCCGTGAAGCTTTCTTT
- many TRBJ2-1 TRBV19 CASSIVGGDEQFF TGTGCCAGTAGTATAGTTGGGGGTGATGAGCAGTTCTTC
- - TRBJ2-3 TRBV27 CASSLGQGWKDTQYF TGTGCCAGCAGTTTGGGGCAGGGATGGAAAGATACGCAGTATTTT
- - TRBJ1-1 TRBV7-3 CASSPIAGNTEAFF TGTGCCAGCAGCCCTATAGCGGGGAACACTGAAGCTTTCTTT
- - TRBJ2-5 TRBV5-4 CASTTLWTRQETQYF TGTGCCAGCACCACCCTTTGGACGAGACAAGAGACCCAGTACTTC
- - TRBJ1-1 TRBV28 CASTPVTGTNTEAFF TGTGCCAGCACCCCCGTCACAGGGACGAACACTGAAGCTTTCTTT
- - TRBJ2-1 TRBV7-2 CASSKNAVSSYNEQFF TGTGCCAGCAGCAAAAACGCGGTAAGCTCCTACAATGAGCAGTTCTTC
TRBD2 - TRBJ2-1 TRBV19 CASSTTSGRPLGEQFF TGTGCCAGTAGCACGACTAGCGGGAGGCCGCTTGGGGAGCAGTTCTTC
TRBD2 - TRBJ2-7 TRBV6-1 CASSGTKVEQYF TGTGCCAGTAGCGGGACTAAAGTCGAGCAGTACTTC
TRBD1 - TRBJ2-1 TRBV5-1 CASSDGQGANEQFF TGCGCCAGCAGCGATGGACAGGGGGCCAATGAGCAGTTCTTC
TRBD1 - TRBJ1-2 TRBV2 CASRGQGGRGYTF TGTGCCAGCAGGGGACAGGGCGGACGTGGCTACACCTTC
TRBD2 - TRBJ2-5 TRBV28 CASSRSGRLQETQYF TGTGCCAGCAGTAGAAGCGGGAGACTCCAAGAGACCCAGTACTTC
- - TRBJ2-7 TRBV9 CASSGVSYEQYF TGTGCCAGCAGCGGGGTCAGCTACGAGCAGTACTTC
- - TRBJ1-5 TRBV11-2 CASSLEGWGTQPQHF TGTGCCAGCAGCTTAGAGGGCTGGGGGACTCAGCCCCAGCATTTT
- - TRBJ2-1 TRBV7-9 CASSRNDEQFF TGTGCCAGCAGCCGTAACGATGAGCAGTTCTTC
- - TRBJ2-3 TRBV5-1 CASSLVSDTQYF TGCGCCAGCAGCTTGGTTTCTGATACGCAGTATTTT
TRBD2 - TRBJ2-3 TRBV2 CASNELAGLGDTQYF TGTGCCAGCAACGAACTAGCGGGCTTGGGCGATACGCAGTATTTT
- - TRBJ2-7 TRBV5-8 CASSFGNYEQYF TGTGCCAGCAGCTTCGGGAACTACGAGCAGTACTTC